These 6 T cell receptor beta chains were all obtained from the same sample, sequenced in a study of OX40 agonist ivuxolimab in advanced cancers. Using immunoSEQ multiplex PCR, the repertoire was profiled, and TCRdb retains in-frame clones only, with some absent. This table holds around 80,000 clones, approximately 85% found once. The sample was CD4+ or CD8+ T cells sorted from blood, taken in a trial of the OX40 agonist ivuxolimab. These receptors originate from an adult with an advanced solid tumor such as melanoma, head and neck, liver or kidney cancer.

This clone was recorded a few times. CDR3 loop: CASSQLLLAGGHSYNEQFF. In nucleotides, the CDR3 is TGCGCCAGCAGCCAACTTCTTCTAGCGGGGGGCCACTCCTACAATGAGCAGTTCTTC. V and J are TRBV4-1 and TRBJ2-1; TRBD2 aligns across 11 bases. J was trimmed by 0 bases and V by 2 bases; bases with no gene match: 9. Germline V gene sequence: CDR1 MGHRA, CDR2 YSYEKL. The CDR3 is 19 residues long.

This chain links TRBV20-1 with TRBJ1-1; D uncertain. In germline, CDR1 is DFQATT, CDR2 SNEGSKA (reference sequence). This CDR3 is built from 11 residues. Trimming removed 2 bases at V and 6 bases at J, with 7 bases between. CDR3 residues: CSARHQAEAFF. Written as DNA, the CDR3 is TGCAGTGCTAGACACCAGGCTGAAGCTTTCTTT.

The CDR3 sequence: CASSLLMSRGRFYGYTF. The CDR3 bases are TGTGCCAGCAGTTTATTGATGTCCAGGGGGCGTTTCTATGGCTACACCTTC. J is TRBJ1-2 and V is TRBV27; 8 bases are shared with TRBD1. CDR3 length: 17 amino acids. Germline V gives CDR1 MNHEY, CDR2 SMNVEV (reference sequence). V shed 1 base and J 4 bases; nucleotides not matched to a gene: 11.

This rearrangement joins TRBV19 to TRBJ1-5; 8 nucleotides line up with TRBD1. CDR1 is LNHDA and CDR2 is SQIVND in the germline V gene (reference sequence). V shed 3 bases, J shed 3 bases, and the junction held 4 bases outside the gene matches. This CDR3 comprises 15 residues. The CDR3 is CASSMAGGINQPQHF. CDR3 bases: TGTGCCAGTAGTATGGCAGGGGGCATCAATCAGCCCCAGCATTTT.

The chain uses TRBV4-1 and TRBJ2-3; D is ambiguous. Deletions cut 0 bases from V and 0 bases from J, with 10 bases between. The CDR3 totals 16 residues. From germline, CDR1 is MGHRA and CDR2 YSYEKL. The CDR3 DNA reads as TGCGCCAGCAGCCAAGAAGTGGTCCCCAGCACAGATACGCAGTATTTT. Translation: CASSQEVVPSTDTQYF.

The chain combines TRBV10-3 with TRBJ1-1; possibly TRBD1 for D (5 bases). The germline CDR1 and CDR2 sequences are ENHRY and SYGVKD. V gave up 0 bases and J gave up 1 base, with 12 bases separating them. The CDR3 has 16 residues. CDR3 coding DNA: TGTGCCATCAGTGAGTCGATTGCAGGGAGGAACACTGAAGCTTTCTTT. Residues: CAISESIAGRNTEAFF.